The 26 T cell receptor beta chains reported below all come from one sample, sequenced in a study of radiation and T cells in renal cell carcinoma. Sequenced by immunoSEQ multiplex PCR; TCRdb stores in-frame clones only, minus some. The sample includes about 150,000 clones, roughly 89% of them seen just once. Time point meaning: blood 2 weeks post-SBRT. Treatment noted: 15 Gy SBRT to primary tumor, nephrectomy 4 weeks later. The source material was blood, sampled from a patient whose treatment included radiotherapy and nephrectomy. These receptors were collected from a woman between 45 and 65 years old with renal cell carcinoma.

The V and J genes are TRBV5-8 and TRBJ1-5; a weak D match, TRBD1 (6 bases). The V gene's germline CDR1 is SGHTS and CDR2 YDEGEE. This CDR3 has 16 residues. The V and J ends lost 4 bases and 0 bases respectively, with 14 bases between them. CDR3 DNA: TGTGCCAGCAGCATCCAGGACAGCTTTAGCAATCAGCCCCAGCATTTT. This codes for CASSIQDSFSNQPQHF.

V gene TRBV7-2 combines with J gene TRBJ2-3, with TRBD2 matching over 8 bases. With 1 base clipped from V and 2 bases from J, the junction kept 5 bases outside the gene matches. The CDR3 covers 16 residues. Germline V gene data show CDR1 as SGHTA and CDR2 as FQGNSA. CDR3 residues: CASSLGGRPITDTQYF. Here the CDR3 DNA reads TGTGCCAGCAGCTTAGGCGGGAGGCCGATCACAGATACGCAGTATTTT.

This clone showed up just a few times. V and J are TRBV18 and TRBJ1-6; perhaps TRBD1 as D (5 bases). Trimming cost V 3 bases and J 7 bases, with 7 bases left between them. Germline V CDR1 and CDR2: KGHSH, LQKENI. The CDR3 is made up of 13 amino acids. The CDR3 region has the DNA TGTGCCAGCTCACCTCGGGACAATTCACCCCTCCACTTT. Amino acids: CASSPRDNSPLHF.

In its sample, this clone was seen a few times. The chain couples TRBV5-6 to TRBJ2-5; possibly TRBD1 for D (6 bases). Trimming left V 5 bases short and J 5 bases short, with 13 bases between. The CDR3 is made up of 13 amino acids. Germline V CDR1 and CDR2: SGHDT, YYEEEE. The CDR3 coding sequence is TGTGCCAGCAGTTGGGGGCGTGGGGAGACCCAGTACTTC. Encoded protein: CASSWGRGETQYF.

The J gene is TRBJ1-5, the V gene TRBV7-2; unclear D gene. CDR1 SGHTA and CDR2 FQGNSA come from the germline V gene. The CDR3 extends over 15 amino acids. With 3 bases removed from V and 4 bases from J, the gap between germline ends came to 13 bases. The CDR3 here is CASSFRTGANQPQHF. The CDR3 nucleotides read TGTGCCAGCAGCTTCCGGACGGGAGCTAATCAGCCCCAGCATTTT.

This chain links TRBV6-6 with TRBJ2-5; a weak D match, TRBD1 (6 bases). The J call may not be correct, given that the DNA end is closer to TRBJ2-7. Germline values: CDR1 MNHNY, CDR2 SVGAGI (reference sequence). The CDR3 is 13 residues long. The chain's CDR3 is CASRQDRNYEQYF. CDR3 bases: TGTGCCAGCAGACAGGACAGAAACTACGAGCAGTACTTC.

The chain has TRBV18 and TRBJ2-5; D is perhaps TRBD2 (5 bases). V lost 3 bases and J lost 5, with 10 bases in between. The CDR3 covers 13 residues. Germline CDR1 reads KGHSH; CDR2 reads LQKENI. CDR3 sequence reads: CASSPTGLETQYF. The DNA of the CDR3 is TGTGCCAGCTCACCTACGGGGTTGGAGACCCAGTACTTC.

The chain recombines TRBV6-6 with TRBJ2-5; D gene uncertain. This CDR3 has 13 residues. Between the trimmed V and J ends, which lost 4 bases and 5 bases, there was a span of 11 bases. The germline gives CDR1 MNHNY, CDR2 SVGAGI (reference sequence). CDR3 sequence (DNA): TGTGCCAGCAGTTTACCGGATGGGGAGACCCAGTACTTC. Its protein product is CASSLPDGETQYF.

This rearrangement joins TRBV5-4 to TRBJ2-7; D not resolved. V dropped 0 bases and J dropped 1 base, with 8 bases sitting between them. The CDR3 consists of 14 residues. Germline V gene data show CDR1 as SGHNT and CDR2 as YYREEE (reference sequence). CDR3 sequence: CASSLGVASYEQYF. CDR3 DNA sequence: TGTGCCAGCAGCTTGGGGGTAGCTTCCTACGAGCAGTACTTC.

The genes are TRBV5-6 and TRBJ1-3; D unresolved. There are 13 residues in the CDR3. Per the germline V gene, CDR1 is SGHDT and CDR2 is YYEEEE. The V end lost 5 bases, the J end lost 4 bases, and 10 bases lay between the germline ends. CDR3 in amino acids: CASRLWEGNTIYF. CDR3 in DNA: TGTGCCAGCAGGCTCTGGGAAGGAAACACCATATATTTT.

This chain joins TRBV7-8 and TRBJ1-1, with TRBD1 matching 10 bases. Germline V gene lookup returns CDR1 SGHVS and CDR2 FQNEAQ. Trimming at V came to 2 bases and at J to 5 bases, leaving 5 bases not matched to a gene. This CDR3 has 15 amino acids. CDR3 loop: CASSLMGQGRTEAFF. DNA of the CDR3: TGTGCCAGCAGCTTAATGGGACAGGGGAGGACTGAAGCTTTCTTT.

This clone was observed a few times. The chain uses TRBV4-2 and TRBJ1-5; D is perhaps TRBD1 (6 bases). There are 15 residues in the CDR3. The V gene lost 0 bases and the J gene lost 5 bases, with 11 bases spanning the gap. CDR1 is LGHNA and CDR2 is YNFKEQ in the germline V gene. As DNA, the CDR3 is TGTGCCAGCAGCCAAGATCCGGCAGGGGATCAGCCCCAGCATTTT. Protein product: CASSQDPAGDQPQHF.

This chain uses TRBV5-4 with TRBJ1-2, with D uncertain. CDR3 length: 12 amino acids. Germline-derived CDR1 and CDR2 are SGHNT and YYREEE (reference sequence). The V and J ends lost 2 bases and 3 bases respectively, with 5 bases between them. This chain's CDR3 is CASSFRDYGYTF. CDR3 DNA: TGTGCCAGCAGCTTCCGGGACTATGGCTACACCTTC.

The rearrangement joins TRBV7-2 to TRBJ1-3; D not resolved. The CDR3 is 14 amino acids. Germline V gene sequence: CDR1 SGHTA, CDR2 FQGNSA. Deletions cut 4 bases from V and 3 bases from J, with 10 bases between. CDR3 in amino acids: CASSSSMFGNTIYF. As DNA, the CDR3 is TGTGCCAGCAGCTCCAGTATGTTTGGAAACACCATATATTTT.

The J gene is TRBJ2-3, the V gene TRBV18; D gene ambiguous. Trimming removed 5 bases from V and 2 bases from J, with 5 bases in between. CDR3 size: 12 residues. CDR1 is KGHSH and CDR2 is LQKENI in the germline V gene. The CDR3 reads CASSSDTDTQYF. DNA for the CDR3: TGTGCCAGCTCATCCGACACAGATACGCAGTATTTT.

The V and J genes are TRBV10-1 and TRBJ2-1; 7 bases match TRBD2. The germline gives CDR1 WNHNN, CDR2 SYGVQD (reference sequence). The V gene end was trimmed by 0 bases and the J gene end by 3 bases; junction bases not matched to a gene: 11. The CDR3 consists of 18 residues. CDR3 loop: CASSESRGLGTIYNEQFF. The CDR3, as DNA: TGCGCCAGCAGTGAGTCTCGGGGACTGGGGACTATCTACAATGAGCAGTTCTTC.

This chain links TRBV7-9 with TRBJ2-1, with unresolved D. V was cut by 4 bases and J by 8 bases, with 12 bases left in between. CDR1 and CDR2 from the germline V gene are SEHNR and FQNEAQ (reference sequence). The CDR3 consists of 13 residues. The CDR3 region is CASSCRNCDEQFF. The DNA of the CDR3 is TGTGCCAGCAGCTGCAGGAATTGCGATGAGCAGTTCTTC.

The V and J genes are TRBV6-5 and TRBJ2-7; 8 nucleotides agree with TRBD2. CDR3 length: 15 amino acids. Germline loops: CDR1 MNHEY, CDR2 SVGAGI. Trimming took 5 bases from V and 1 from J; bases not matched to a gene: 7. CDR3 coding DNA: TGTGCCAGCAGTACCCGGGAGGGGGTGTCCTACGAGCAGTACTTC. The encoded protein is CASSTREGVSYEQYF.

This chain joins TRBV4-1 and TRBJ1-2; the D is unclear. Trimming shortened V by 1 base and J by 7 bases, and 19 bases separated the two germline ends. The length of the CDR3 is 16 residues. Germline V gene lookup returns CDR1 MGHRA and CDR2 YSYEKL. The CDR3 loop reads CASSQVIGSSSPGYTF. The CDR3 bases are TGCGCCAGCAGCCAAGTTATCGGGAGCTCAAGCCCTGGCTACACCTTC.

The J gene is TRBJ2-3, the V gene TRBV11-3; 8 bases fit TRBD1. CDR1 SGHNT and CDR2 YENEEA come from the germline V gene. The CDR3 has 14 residues. V shed 5 bases, J shed 4 bases, and the junction held 5 bases outside the gene matches. The CDR3 nucleotides read TGTGCCAGCAGCCCCGGACAGGGATCAGATACGCAGTATTTT. Translating it yields CASSPGQGSDTQYF.

The chain is built from TRBV5-8 and TRBJ1-1; the D gene is possibly TRBD1 (5 bases). This CDR3 region has 15 residues. V lost 2 bases and J lost 2, with 13 bases in between. The germline V gene encodes CDR1 SGHTS and CDR2 YDEGEE. The CDR3 nucleotides are TGTGCCAGCAGCTTCCGGGGCGCAGCAAACACTGAAGCTTTCTTT. Translated: CASSFRGAANTEAFF.

The CDR3 reads CASGRGGNTEAFF. CDR3 DNA sequence: TGTGCCAGCGGACGGGGGGGGAACACTGAAGCTTTCTTT. This sequence joins TRBV11-3 and TRBJ1-1; tentatively, D is TRBD1 (5 bases). V dropped 8 bases and J dropped 1 base, with 11 bases sitting between them. The germline CDR1 and CDR2 sequences are SGHNT and YENEEA. The CDR3 is made up of 13 amino acids.

This clone was counted a few times. V and J are TRBV6-6 and TRBJ1-6; TRBD1 matches 7 bases. Germline lookup yields CDR1 MNHNY and CDR2 SVGAGI (reference sequence). The V and J ends lost 6 bases and 6 bases, in that order; junction bases with no gene match: 8. CDR3 length: 15 residues. This CDR3 is CASSLDRAPNSPLHF. The DNA for the CDR3 is TGTGCCAGCAGCCTAGACAGGGCCCCTAATTCACCCCTCCACTTT.

This sequence joins TRBV7-9 and TRBJ2-3; no firm D call. This CDR3 spans 17 amino acids. Germline V CDR1 and CDR2: SEHNR, FQNEAQ (reference sequence). V lost 1 base, J lost 7 bases, and 21 bases lay in between. The CDR3 sequence: CASSLVSVTHPRNTQYF. The CDR3 DNA reads TGTGCCAGCAGCTTAGTGTCGGTGACACACCCGCGGAATACGCAGTATTTT. Supplemented by reference TRBV7-9 and TRBJ2-3, the full variable domain reads DTGVSQNPRHKITKRGQNVTFRCDPISEHNRLYWYRQTLGQGPEFLTYFQNEAQLEKSRLLSDRFSAERPKGSFSTLEIQRTEQGDSAMYLCASSLVSVTHPRNTQYFGPGTRLTVL.

The chain has TRBV2 and TRBJ2-2; a weak D match, TRBD1 (6 bases). The V and J ends lost 6 bases and 5 bases respectively, with 10 bases between them. The CDR3 contains 13 residues. Germline V CDR1 and CDR2: SNHLY, FYNNEI. The DNA of the CDR3 is TGTGCCAGCAGGCAGGGGTTAACCGGGGAGCTGTTTTTT. This translates into CASRQGLTGELFF.

V usage is TRBV6-5 and J usage is TRBJ2-7, with 7 positions matching TRBD1. This CDR3 contains 12 residues. Germline CDR1 and CDR2: MNHEY and SVGAGI. Unmatched junction bases numbered 2, after V lost 6 bases and J lost 3 bases. DNA for the CDR3: TGTGCCAGCAGGGGACAGTACTACGAGCAGTACTTC. It is translated as CASRGQYYEQYF.